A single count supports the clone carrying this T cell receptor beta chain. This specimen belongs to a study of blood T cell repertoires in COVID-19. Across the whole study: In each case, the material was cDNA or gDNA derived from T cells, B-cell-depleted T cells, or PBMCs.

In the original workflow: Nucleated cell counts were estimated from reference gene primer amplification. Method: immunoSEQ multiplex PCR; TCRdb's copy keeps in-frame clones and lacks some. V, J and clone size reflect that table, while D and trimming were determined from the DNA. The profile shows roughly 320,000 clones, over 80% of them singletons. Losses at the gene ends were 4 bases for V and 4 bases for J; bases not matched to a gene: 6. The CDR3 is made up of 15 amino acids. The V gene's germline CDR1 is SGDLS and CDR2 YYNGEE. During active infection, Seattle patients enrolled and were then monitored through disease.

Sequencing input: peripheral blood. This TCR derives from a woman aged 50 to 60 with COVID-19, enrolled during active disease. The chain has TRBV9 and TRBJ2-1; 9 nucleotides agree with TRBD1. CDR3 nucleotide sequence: TGTGCCAGCAGCCTCGGGACAGGGAAATACAATGAGCAGTTCTTC. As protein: CASSLGTGKYNEQFF.